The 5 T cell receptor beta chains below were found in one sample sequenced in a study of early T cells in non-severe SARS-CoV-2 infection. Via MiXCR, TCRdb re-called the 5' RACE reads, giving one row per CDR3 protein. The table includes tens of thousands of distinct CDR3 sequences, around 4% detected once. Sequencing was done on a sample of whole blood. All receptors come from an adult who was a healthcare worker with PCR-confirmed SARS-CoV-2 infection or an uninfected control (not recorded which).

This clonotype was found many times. CDR3 DNA sequence: TGTGCCACTTTGACTAGCAGGTCCTACGAGCAGTACTTC. Translated: CATLTSRSYEQYF. The genes are TRBV28 and TRBJ2-7; 7 bases line up with TRBD2. The CDR3 sequence is 13 residues long. Germline assignment: CDR1 MDHEN and CDR2 SYDVKM. V shed 10 bases, J shed 1 base, and the junction held 7 bases outside the gene matches.

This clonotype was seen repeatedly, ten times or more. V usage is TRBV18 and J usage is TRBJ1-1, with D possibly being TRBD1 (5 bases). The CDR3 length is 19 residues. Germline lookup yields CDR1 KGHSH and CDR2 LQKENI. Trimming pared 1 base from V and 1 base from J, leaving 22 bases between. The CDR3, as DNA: TGTGCCAGCTCACCACGCCTAGCGGCTGGGGGAGGTTGGAACACTGAAGCTTTCTTT. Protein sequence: CASSPRLAAGGGWNTEAFF.

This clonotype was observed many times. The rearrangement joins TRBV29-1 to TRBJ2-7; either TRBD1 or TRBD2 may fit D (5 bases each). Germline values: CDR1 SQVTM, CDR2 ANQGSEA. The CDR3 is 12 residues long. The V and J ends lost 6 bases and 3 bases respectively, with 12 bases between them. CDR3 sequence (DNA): TGCAGCGTATCGGGACCACACTACGAGCAGTACTTC. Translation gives CSVSGPHYEQYF.

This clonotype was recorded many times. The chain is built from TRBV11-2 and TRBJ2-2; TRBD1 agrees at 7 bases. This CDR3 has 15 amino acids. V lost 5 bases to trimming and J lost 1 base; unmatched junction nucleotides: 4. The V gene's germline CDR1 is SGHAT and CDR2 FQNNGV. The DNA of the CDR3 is TGTGCCAGCAGCCCTCGGACAGGGAACACCGGGGAGCTGTTTTTT. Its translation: CASSPRTGNTGELFF.

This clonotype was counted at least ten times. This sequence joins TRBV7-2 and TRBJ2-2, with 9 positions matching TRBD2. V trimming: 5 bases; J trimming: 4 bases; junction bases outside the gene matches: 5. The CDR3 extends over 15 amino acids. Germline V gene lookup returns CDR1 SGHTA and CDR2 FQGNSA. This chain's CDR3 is CASSGLAGLTGELFF. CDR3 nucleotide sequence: TGTGCCAGCAGCGGTCTAGCGGGGCTCACCGGGGAGCTGTTTTTT.